Given below is one T cell receptor (beta chain) in context. Individuals aged about 18 to 89 years were recruited from about two dozen US areas. The data are from a study of blood T cell repertoires in COVID-19. Produced via immunoSEQ multiplex PCR; TCRdb's table is partial and in-frame only. This table holds about 400,000 clones, roughly 87% found once. Germline lookup yields CDR1 MDHEN and CDR2 SYDVKM. Trimming took 7 bases from V and 3 from J, leaving 15 bases between them. This CDR3 is built from 15 residues. The chain carries TRBV28 and TRBJ2-2, with D tentatively TRBD1 (7 bases). This receptor was identified in a woman aged 25 to 39 who had recovered from COVID-19. The specimen sequenced was PBMCs or T cells enriched from blood (not recorded which). The CDR3 is CASIQGGFDTGELFF. The CDR3 bases are TGTGCCAGCATCCAGGGGGGCTTCGACACCGGGGAGCTGTTTTTT.